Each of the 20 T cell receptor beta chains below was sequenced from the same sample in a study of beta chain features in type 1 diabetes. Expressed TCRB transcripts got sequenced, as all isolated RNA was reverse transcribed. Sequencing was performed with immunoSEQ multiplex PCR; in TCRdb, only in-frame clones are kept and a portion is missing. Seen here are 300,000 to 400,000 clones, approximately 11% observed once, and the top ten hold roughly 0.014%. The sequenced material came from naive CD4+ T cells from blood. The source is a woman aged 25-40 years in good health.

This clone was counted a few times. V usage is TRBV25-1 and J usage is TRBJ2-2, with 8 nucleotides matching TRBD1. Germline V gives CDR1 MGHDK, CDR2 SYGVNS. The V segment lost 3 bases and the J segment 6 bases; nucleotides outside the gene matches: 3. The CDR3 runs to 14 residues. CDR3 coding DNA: TGTGCCAGCAGTGACCCAGGGGGCCCCGGGGAGCTGTTTTTT. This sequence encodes CASSDPGGPGELFF.

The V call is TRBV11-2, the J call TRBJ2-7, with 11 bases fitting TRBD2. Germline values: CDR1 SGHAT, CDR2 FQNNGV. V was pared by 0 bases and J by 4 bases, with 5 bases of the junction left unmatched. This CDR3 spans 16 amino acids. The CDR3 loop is CASSLETGTSGYEQYF. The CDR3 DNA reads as TGTGCCAGCAGCTTAGAAACCGGGACTAGCGGATACGAGCAGTACTTC.

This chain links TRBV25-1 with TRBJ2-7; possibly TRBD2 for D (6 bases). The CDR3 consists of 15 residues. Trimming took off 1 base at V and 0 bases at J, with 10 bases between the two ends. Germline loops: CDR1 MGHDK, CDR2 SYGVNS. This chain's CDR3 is CASSEWLGSSYEQYF. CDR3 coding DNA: TGTGCCAGCAGTGAATGGCTCGGGAGCTCCTACGAGCAGTACTTC.

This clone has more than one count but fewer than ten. CDR3 loop: CASSRISGGTDTQYF. The CDR3 nucleotides read TGTGCCAGCAGTCGAATTAGCGGGGGGACAGATACGCAGTATTTT. The chain uses TRBV27 and TRBJ2-3, with 10 bases fitting TRBD2. The V and J ends lost 5 bases and 3 bases, in that order; junction bases with no gene match: 5. There are 15 residues in the CDR3. Germline CDR1 MNHEY, CDR2 SMNVEV (reference sequence).

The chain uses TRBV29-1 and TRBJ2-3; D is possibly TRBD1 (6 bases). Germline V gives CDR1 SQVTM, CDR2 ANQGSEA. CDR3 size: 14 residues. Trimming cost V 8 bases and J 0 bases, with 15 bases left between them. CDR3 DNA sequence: TGCAGCACAGACCAGGGGCCTAGCACAGATACGCAGTATTTT. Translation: CSTDQGPSTDTQYF.

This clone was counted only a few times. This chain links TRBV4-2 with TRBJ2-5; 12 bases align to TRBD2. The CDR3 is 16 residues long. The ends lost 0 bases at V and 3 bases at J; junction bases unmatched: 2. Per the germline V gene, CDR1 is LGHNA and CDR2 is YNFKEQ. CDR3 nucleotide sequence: TGTGCCAGCAGCCAAGATTGGACTAGCGGGGAAGAGACCCAGTACTTC. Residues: CASSQDWTSGEETQYF.

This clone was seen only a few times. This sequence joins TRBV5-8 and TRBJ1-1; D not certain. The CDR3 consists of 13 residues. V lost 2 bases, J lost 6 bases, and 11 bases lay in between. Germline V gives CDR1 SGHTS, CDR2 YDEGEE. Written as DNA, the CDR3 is TGTGCCAGCAGCTTAACCTGGGCTTCTGAAGCTTTCTTT. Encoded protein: CASSLTWASEAFF.

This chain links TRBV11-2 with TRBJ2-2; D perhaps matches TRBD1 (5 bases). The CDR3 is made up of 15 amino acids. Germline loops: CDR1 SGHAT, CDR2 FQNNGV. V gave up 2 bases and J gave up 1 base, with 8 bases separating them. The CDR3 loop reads CASSLNTGNTGELFF. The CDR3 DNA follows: TGTGCCAGCAGCTTAAACACAGGGAACACCGGGGAGCTGTTTTTT.

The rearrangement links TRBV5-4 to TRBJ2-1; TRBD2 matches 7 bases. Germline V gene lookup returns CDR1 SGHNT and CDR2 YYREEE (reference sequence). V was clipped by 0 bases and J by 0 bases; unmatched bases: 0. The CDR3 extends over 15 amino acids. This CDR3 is CASSLGTSSYNEQFF. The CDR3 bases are TGTGCCAGCAGCTTGGGGACTAGCTCCTACAATGAGCAGTTCTTC.

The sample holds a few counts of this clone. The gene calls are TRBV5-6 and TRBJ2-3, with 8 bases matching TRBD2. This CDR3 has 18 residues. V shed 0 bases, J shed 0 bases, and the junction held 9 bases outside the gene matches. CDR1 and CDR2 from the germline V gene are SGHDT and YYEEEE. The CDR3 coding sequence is TGTGCCAGCAGCTTGGAAGTGGGCGGGAGGCCGAGCACAGATACGCAGTATTTT. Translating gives CASSLEVGGRPSTDTQYF.

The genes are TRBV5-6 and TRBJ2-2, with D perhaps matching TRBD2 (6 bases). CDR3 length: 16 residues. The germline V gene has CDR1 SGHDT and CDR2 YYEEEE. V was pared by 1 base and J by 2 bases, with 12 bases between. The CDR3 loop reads CASSLSGALNTGELFF. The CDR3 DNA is TGTGCCAGCAGCTTGTCGGGAGCACTTAACACCGGGGAGCTGTTTTTT.

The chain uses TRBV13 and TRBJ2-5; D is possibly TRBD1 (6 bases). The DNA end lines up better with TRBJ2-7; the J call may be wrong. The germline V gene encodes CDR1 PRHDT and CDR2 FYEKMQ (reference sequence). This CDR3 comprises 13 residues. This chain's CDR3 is CASSSQTGYEQYF. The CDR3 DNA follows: TGTGCCAGCAGCTCGCAGACAGGCTACGAGCAGTACTTC.

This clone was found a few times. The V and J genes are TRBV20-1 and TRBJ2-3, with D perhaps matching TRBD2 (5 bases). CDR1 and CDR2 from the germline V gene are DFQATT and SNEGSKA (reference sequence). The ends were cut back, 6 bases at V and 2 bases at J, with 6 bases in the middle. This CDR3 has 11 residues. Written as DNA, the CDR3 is TGCAGTGCCGGGGTCACAGATACGCAGTATTTT. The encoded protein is CSAGVTDTQYF.

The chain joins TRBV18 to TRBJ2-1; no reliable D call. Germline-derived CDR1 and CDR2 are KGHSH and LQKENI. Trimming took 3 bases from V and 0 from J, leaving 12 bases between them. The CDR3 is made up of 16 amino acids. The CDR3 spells CASSPSLGSSYNEQFF. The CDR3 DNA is TGTGCCAGCTCACCCTCGCTAGGTAGCTCCTACAATGAGCAGTTCTTC.

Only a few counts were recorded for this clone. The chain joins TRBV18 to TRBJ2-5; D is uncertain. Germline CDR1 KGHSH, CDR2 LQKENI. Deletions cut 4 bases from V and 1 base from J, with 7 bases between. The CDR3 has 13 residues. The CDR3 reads CASSRPSQETQYF. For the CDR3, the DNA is TGTGCCAGCTCACGACCTAGCCAAGAGACCCAGTACTTC.

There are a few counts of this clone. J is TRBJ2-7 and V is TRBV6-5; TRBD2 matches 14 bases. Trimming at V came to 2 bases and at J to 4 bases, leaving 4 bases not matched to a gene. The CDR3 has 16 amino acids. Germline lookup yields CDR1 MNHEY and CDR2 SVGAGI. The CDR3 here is CASSYGTSGSVYEQYF. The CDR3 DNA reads TGTGCCAGCAGTTACGGGACTAGCGGGAGTGTTTACGAGCAGTACTTC.

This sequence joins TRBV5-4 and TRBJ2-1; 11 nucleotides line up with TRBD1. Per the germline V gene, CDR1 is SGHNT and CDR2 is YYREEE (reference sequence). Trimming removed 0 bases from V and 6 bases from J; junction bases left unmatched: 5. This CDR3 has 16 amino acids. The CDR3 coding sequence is TGTGCCAGCAGCTTGGCCCCTGGGACAGGGGGCAATGAGCAGTTCTTC. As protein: CASSLAPGTGGNEQFF.

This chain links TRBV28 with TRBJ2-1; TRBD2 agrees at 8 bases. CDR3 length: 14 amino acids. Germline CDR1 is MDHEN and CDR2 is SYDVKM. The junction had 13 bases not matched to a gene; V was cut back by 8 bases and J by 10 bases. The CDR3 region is CASYSTSAPLEQFF. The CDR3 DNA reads TGTGCCAGCTATTCGACTAGCGCGCCACTGGAGCAGTTCTTC. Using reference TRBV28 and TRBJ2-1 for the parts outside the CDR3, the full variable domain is DVKVTQSSRYLVKRTGEKVFLECVQDMDHENMFWYRQDPGLGLRLIYFSYDVKMKEKGDIPEGYSVSREKKERFSLILESASTNQTSMYLCASYSTSAPLEQFFGPGTRLTVL.

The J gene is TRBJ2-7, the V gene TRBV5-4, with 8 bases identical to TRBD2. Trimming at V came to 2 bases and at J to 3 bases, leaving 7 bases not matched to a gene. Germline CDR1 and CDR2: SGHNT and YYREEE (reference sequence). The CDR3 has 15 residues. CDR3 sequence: CASSFGLASNYEQYF. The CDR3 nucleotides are TGTGCCAGCAGCTTCGGACTAGCCTCGAACTACGAGCAGTACTTC.

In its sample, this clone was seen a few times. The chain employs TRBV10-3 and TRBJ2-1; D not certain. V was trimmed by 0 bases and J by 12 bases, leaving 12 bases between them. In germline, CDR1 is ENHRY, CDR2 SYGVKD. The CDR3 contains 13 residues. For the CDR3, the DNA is TGTGCCATCAGTGAGTCGAGTGAGGTGGTGCAGTTCTTC. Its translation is CAISESSEVVQFF.